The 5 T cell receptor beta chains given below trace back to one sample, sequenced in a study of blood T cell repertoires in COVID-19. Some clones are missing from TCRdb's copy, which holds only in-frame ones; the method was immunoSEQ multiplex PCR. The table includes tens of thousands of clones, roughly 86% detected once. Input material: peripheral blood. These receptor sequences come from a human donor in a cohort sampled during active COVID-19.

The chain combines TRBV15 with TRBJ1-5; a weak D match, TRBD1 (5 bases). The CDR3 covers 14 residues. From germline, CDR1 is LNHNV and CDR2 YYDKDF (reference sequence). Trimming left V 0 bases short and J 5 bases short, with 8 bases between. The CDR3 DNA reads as TGTGCCACCAGCAGAGAACAGGTTTATCAGCCCCAGCATTTT. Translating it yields CATSREQVYQPQHF.

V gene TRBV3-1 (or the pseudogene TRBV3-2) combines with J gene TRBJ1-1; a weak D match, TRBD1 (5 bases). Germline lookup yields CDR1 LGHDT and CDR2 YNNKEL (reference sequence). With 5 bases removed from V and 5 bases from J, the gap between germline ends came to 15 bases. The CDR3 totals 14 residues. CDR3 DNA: TGTGCCAGCAGCAGCGGGGAGAGGGGTACTGAAGCTTTCTTT. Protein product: CASSSGERGTEAFF.

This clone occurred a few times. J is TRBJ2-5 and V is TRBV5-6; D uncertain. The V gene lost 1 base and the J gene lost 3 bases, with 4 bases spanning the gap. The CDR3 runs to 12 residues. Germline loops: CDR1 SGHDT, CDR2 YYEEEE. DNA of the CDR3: TGTGCCAGCAGCTTGATTAAAGAGACCCAGTACTTC. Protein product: CASSLIKETQYF.

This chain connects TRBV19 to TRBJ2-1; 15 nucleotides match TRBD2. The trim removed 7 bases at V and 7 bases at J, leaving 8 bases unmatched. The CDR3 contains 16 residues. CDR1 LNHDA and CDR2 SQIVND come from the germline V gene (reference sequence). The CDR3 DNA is TGTGCCAGTATCGGACTAGCGGGAGGGCCGGTAAATGAGCAGTTCTTC. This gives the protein CASIGLAGGPVNEQFF.

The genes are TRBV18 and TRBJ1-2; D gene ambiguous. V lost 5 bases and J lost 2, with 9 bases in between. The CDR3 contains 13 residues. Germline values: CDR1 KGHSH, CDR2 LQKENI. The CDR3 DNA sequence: TGTGCCAGCTCAGCTACCGGGAACTATGGCTACACCTTC. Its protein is CASSATGNYGYTF.